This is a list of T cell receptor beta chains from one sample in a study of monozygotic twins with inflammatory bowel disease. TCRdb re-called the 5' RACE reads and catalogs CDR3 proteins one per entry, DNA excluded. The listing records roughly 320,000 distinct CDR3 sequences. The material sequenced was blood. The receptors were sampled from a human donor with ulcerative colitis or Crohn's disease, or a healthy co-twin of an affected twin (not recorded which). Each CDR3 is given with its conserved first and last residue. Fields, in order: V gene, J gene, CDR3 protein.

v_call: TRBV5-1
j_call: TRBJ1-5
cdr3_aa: CASSFQGGNQPQHF

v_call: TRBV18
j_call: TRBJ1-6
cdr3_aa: CASSPGQGGRNSPLHF

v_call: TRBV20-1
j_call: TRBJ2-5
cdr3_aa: CSARDALAQDQYF

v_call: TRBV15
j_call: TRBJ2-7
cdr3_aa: CATSRDSGGYEQYF

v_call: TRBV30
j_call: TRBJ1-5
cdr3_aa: CAPRTGTGWNQPQHF

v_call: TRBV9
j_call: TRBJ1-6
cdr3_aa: CASSSPDGGARLLSGPLHF

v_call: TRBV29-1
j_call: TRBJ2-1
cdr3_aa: CSVARDRNSNEQFF

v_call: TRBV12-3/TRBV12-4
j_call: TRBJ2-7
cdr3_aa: CASSFRTGGSWQYF

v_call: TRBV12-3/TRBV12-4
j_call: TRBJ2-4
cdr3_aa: CASSLRFFLVRAGTKNIQYF

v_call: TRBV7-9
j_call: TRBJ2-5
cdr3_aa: CASSFQGYLQETQYF

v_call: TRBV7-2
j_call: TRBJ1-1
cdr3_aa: CASSARDIVNTEAFF

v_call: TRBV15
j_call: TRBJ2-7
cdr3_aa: CATSTSGSAYEQYF

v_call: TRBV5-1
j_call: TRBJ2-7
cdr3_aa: CASSPRTDYEQYF

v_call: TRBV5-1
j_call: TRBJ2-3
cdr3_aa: CASRQQGTSGALSTDTQYF

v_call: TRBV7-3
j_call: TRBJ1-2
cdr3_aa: CASSLTGQGYGYTF

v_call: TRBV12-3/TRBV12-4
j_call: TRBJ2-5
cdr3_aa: CASSFVWPQYF

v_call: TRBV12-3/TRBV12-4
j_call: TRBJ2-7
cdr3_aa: CASTPGDWRNDQYF

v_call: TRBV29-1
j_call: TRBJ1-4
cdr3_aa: CSALLDGGKLFF

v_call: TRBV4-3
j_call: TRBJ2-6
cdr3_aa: CASSQDHHPGANVLTF

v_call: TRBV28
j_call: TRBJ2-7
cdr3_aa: CASKEEAYEQYF

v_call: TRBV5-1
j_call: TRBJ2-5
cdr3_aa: CASSPGTSGNALGETQYF

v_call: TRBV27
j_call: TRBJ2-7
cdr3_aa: CASSLTNLPSYEQYF

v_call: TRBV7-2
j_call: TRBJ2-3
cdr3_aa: CASSFDSVADTQYF

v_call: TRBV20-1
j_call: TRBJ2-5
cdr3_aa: CSAHKGWGLVETQYF

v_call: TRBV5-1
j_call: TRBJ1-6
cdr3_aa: CASSQNAPNNSPLHF

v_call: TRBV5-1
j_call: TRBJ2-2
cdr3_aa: CASSDSWAGELFF

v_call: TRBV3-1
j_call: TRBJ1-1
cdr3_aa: CASSQVRTGMNTEAFF

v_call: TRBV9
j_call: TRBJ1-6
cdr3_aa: CASSVGGSPLHF

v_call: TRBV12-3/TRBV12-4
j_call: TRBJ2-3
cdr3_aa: CASGRPGGFTDTQYF

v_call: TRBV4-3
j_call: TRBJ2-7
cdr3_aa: CASSPHPQTYEQYF

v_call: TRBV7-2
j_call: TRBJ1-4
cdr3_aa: CASSSGGSSNEKLFF

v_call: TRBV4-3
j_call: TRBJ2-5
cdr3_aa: CASSQTGVEETQYF

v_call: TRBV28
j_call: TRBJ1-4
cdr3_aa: CASSFLGQGNEKLFF

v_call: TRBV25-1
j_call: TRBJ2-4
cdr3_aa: CASSESPGIIAKNIQYF

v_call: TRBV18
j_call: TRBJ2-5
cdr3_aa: CASSPRDSQETQYF

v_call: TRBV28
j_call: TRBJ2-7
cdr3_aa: CASSGTSHHEQYF

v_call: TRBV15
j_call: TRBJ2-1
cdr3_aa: CATSGRGGYRRGTYNEQFF

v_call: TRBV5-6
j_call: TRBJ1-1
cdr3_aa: CASRPTGLNTEAFF

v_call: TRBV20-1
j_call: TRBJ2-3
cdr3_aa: CSAPRSEGFSGTQYF

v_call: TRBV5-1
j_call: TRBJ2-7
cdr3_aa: CASSVKTSGGNYEQYF